The rows below give T cell receptor beta chains drawn from one sample of a study of cytomegalovirus exposure and HLA in healthy donors. Libraries were prepared by immunoSEQ multiplex PCR; TCRdb keeps only in-frame clonotypes and omits some of them. The sample contains about 150,000 clones, 64% of which appear only once. Source material: PBMCs. Receptor source: a woman aged 25 to 39 in good health and CMV-seropositive. CDR3s include the opening cysteine and the closing phenylalanine or tryptophan. The D gene is left open where the match is weak. Clone sizes are given selectively: once, few, many, or a class where the clone is expanded.

j_gene,v_gene,abundance,d_gene,CDR3aa,CDR3nt
TRBJ2-5,TRBV11-2,NA,NA,CASSIYLGGQETQYF,TGTGCCAGCAGCATCTACCTGGGGGGTCAAGAGACCCAGTACTTC
TRBJ1-2,TRBV28,NA,TRBD1,CASSFSDRDDGYTF,TGTGCCAGCAGTTTCTCTGACAGGGATGACGGCTACACCTTC
TRBJ1-4,TRBV13,few,TRBD1,CASSFLVDRAVREKLFF,TGTGCCAGCAGCTTCCTAGTAGACAGGGCCGTTCGGGAAAAACTGTTTTTT
TRBJ1-6,TRBV27,NA,NA,CASSFLEGRPLHF,TGTGCCAGCAGTTTTCTCGAGGGTCGACCCCTCCACTTT
TRBJ2-7,TRBV7-2,NA,NA,CASSLGRALGYEQYF,TGTGCCAGCAGCTTAGGGCGGGCCCTGGGATACGAGCAGTACTTC
TRBJ2-7,TRBV30,NA,TRBD1,CAWGEDRVKQYF,TGTGCCTGGGGAGAGGACAGGGTAAAACAGTACTTC
TRBJ1-2,TRBV29-1,NA,NA,CSVEGRYGYTF,TGCAGCGTTGAGGGCCGTTATGGCTACACCTTC
TRBJ2-4,TRBV29-1,NA,TRBD1,CSVHRGDIQYF,TGCAGCGTTCACAGGGGAGACATTCAGTACTTC
TRBJ2-5,TRBV2,NA,TRBD1,CASTAQGAQGETQYF,TGTGCCAGCACCGCACAGGGGGCGCAGGGAGAGACCCAGTACTTC
TRBJ2-7,TRBV15,few,NA,CATSREGSGADEQYF,TGTGCCACCAGCAGAGAGGGTTCAGGGGCGGACGAGCAGTACTTC
TRBJ2-7,TRBV19,NA,NA,CASSSRAVSYEQYF,TGTGCCAGTTCCTCGCGGGCAGTTTCCTACGAGCAGTACTTC
TRBJ2-7,TRBV5-1,NA,NA,CASSRDSYEQYF,TGCGCCAGCAGCCGGGACTCCTACGAGCAGTACTTC
TRBJ2-5,TRBV5-6,NA,TRBD2,CASSPDGGSGGRETQYF,TGTGCCAGCAGCCCGGATGGAGGTAGCGGGGGGCGAGAGACCCAGTACTTC
TRBJ2-6,TRBV5-1,NA,NA,CASSLSSGANVLTF,TGCGCCAGCAGCTTGTCGTCTGGGGCCAACGTCCTGACTTTC
TRBJ1-1,TRBV29-1,few,NA,CSARQVGDTEAFF,TGCAGCGCGAGACAGGTGGGCGACACTGAAGCTTTCTTT
TRBJ2-5,TRBV5-6,NA,NA,CASSFGGGRKTQYF,TGTGCCAGCAGCTTTGGAGGGGGCCGGAAGACCCAGTACTTC
TRBJ2-1,TRBV9,NA,TRBD2,CASSGGGLARGSEQFF,TGTGCCAGCAGCGGGGGGGGACTTGCGAGGGGTTCCGAGCAGTTCTTC
TRBJ1-1,TRBV27,NA,TRBD1,CASSKTGQGRTEAFF,TGTGCCAGCAGCAAGACGGGACAGGGGAGAACTGAAGCTTTCTTT
TRBJ1-1,TRBV6-5,NA,NA,CASKREWYTEAFF,TGTGCCAGCAAGCGGGAGTGGTACACTGAAGCTTTCTTT